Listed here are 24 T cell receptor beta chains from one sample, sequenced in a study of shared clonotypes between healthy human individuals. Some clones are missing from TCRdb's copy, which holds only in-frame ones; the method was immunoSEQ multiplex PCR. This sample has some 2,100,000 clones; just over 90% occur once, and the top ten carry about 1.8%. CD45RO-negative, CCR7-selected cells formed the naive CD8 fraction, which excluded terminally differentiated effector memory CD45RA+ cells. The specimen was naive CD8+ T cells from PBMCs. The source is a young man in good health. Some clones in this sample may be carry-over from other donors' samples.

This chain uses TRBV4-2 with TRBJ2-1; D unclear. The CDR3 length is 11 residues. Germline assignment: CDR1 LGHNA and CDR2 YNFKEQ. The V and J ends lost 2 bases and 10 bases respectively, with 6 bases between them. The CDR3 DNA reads TGTGCCAGCAGCCAACCCCCAGAGCAGTTCTTC. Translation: CASSQPPEQFF.

CDR3 DNA: TGTGCCAGCAGTTTAAGCGGGAGGGTCGACAATGAGCAGTTCTTC. Its protein is CASSLSGRVDNEQFF. The chain employs TRBV27 and TRBJ2-1; 10 nucleotides align to TRBD2. There are 15 residues in the CDR3. With 2 bases clipped from V and 5 bases from J, the junction kept 3 bases outside the gene matches. The germline V gene has CDR1 MNHEY and CDR2 SMNVEV (reference sequence).

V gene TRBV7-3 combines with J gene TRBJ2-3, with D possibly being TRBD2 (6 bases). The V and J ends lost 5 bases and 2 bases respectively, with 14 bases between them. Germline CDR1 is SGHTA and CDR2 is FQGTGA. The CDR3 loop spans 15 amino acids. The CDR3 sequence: CASSPTGGDTDTQYF. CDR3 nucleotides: TGTGCCAGCAGCCCAACAGGAGGGGACACAGATACGCAGTATTTT.

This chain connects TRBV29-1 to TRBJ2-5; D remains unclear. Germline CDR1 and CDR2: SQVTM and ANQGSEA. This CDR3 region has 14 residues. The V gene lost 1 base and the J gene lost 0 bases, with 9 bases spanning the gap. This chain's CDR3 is CSVEGTQYQETQYF. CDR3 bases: TGCAGCGTTGAAGGGACCCAGTACCAAGAGACCCAGTACTTC.

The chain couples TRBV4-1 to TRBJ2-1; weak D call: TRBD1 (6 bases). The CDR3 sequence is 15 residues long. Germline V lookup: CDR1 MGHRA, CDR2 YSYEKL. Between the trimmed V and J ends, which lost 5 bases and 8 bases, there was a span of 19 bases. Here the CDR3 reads CASSFRDTPSHEQFF. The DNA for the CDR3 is TGCGCCAGCAGCTTTAGGGACACCCCCTCCCATGAGCAGTTCTTC.

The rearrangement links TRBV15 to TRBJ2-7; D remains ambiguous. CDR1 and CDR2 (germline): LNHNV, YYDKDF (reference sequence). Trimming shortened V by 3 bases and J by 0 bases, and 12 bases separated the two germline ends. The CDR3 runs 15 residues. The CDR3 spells CATSSERTSSYEQYF. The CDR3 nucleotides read TGTGCCACCAGCAGTGAGAGGACCAGCTCCTACGAGCAGTACTTC.

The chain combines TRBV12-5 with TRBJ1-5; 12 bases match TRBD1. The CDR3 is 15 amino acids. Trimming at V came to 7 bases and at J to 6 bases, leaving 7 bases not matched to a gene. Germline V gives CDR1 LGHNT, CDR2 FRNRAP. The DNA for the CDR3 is TGTGCTAGTGCCCCGGGACAGGGGGCGAGTCAGCCCCAGCATTTT. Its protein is CASAPGQGASQPQHF.

CDR3 protein: CASSSHLGMDETQYF. CDR3 DNA sequence: TGTGCCAGCAGCTCACACCTTGGGATGGATGAGACCCAGTACTTC. The chain uses TRBV11-2 and TRBJ2-5; unclear D gene. CDR1 is SGHAT, CDR2 FQNNGV, per germline. Trimming shortened V by 4 bases and J by 5 bases, and 17 bases separated the two germline ends. CDR3 length: 15 amino acids.

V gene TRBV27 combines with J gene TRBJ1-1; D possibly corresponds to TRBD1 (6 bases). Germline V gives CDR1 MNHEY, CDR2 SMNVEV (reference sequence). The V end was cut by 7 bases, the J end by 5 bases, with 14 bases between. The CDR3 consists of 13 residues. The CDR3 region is CASNIEGGTEAFF. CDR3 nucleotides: TGTGCCAGCAATATCGAGGGGGGGACTGAAGCTTTCTTT.

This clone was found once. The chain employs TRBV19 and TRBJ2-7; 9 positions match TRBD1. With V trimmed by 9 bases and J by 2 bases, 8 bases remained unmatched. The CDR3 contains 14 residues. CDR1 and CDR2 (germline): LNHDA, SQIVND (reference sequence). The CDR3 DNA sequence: TGTGCCAGCACCGGGGACAGGGACCCCTACGAGCAGTACTTC. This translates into CASTGDRDPYEQYF.

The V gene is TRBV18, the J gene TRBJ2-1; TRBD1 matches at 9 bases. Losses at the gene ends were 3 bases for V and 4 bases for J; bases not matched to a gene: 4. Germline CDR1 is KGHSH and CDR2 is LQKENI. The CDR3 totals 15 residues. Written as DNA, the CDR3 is TGTGCCAGCTCACCTCTAGGGACAGGGTACAATGAGCAGTTCTTC. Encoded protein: CASSPLGTGYNEQFF.

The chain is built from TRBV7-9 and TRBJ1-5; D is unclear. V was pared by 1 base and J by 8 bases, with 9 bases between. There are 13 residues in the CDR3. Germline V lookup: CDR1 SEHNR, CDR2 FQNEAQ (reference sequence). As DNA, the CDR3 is TGTGCCAGCAGCTTAGGTGGGGTTGAGCCCCAGCATTTT. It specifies CASSLGGVEPQHF.

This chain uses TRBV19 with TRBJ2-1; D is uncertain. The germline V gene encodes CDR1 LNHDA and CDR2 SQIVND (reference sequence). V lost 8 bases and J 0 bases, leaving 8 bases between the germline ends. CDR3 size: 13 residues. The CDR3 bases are TGTGCCAGTGCTACCACCTCCTACAATGAGCAGTTCTTC. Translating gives CASATTSYNEQFF.

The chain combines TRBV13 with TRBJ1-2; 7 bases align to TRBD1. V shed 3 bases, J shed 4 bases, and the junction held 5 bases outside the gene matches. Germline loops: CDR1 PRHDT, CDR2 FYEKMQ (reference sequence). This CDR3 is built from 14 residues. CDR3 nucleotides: TGTGCCAGCAGCTTGAGGGGGCGAAGCTATGGCTACACCTTC. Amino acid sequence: CASSLRGRSYGYTF.

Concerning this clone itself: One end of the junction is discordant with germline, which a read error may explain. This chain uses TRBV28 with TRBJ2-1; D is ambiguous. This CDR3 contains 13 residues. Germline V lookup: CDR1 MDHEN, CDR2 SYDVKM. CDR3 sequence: CASRTRQETFLVF. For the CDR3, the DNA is TGTGCCAGCAGAACACGGCAGGAGACTTTCTTGGTCTTC. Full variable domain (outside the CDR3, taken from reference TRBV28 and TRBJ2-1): DVKVTQSSRYLVKRTGEKVFLECVQDMDHENMFWYRQDPGLGLRLIYFSYDVKMKEKGDIPEGYSVSREKKERFSLILESASTNQTSMYLCASRTRQETFLVFGPGTRLTVL.

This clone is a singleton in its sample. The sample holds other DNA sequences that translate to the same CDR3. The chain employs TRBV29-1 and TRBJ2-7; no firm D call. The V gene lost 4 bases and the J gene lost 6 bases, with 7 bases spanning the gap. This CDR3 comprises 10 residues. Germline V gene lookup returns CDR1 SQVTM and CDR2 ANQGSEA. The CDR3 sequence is CSVVGSEQYF. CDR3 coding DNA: TGCAGCGTTGTGGGCTCCGAGCAGTACTTC.

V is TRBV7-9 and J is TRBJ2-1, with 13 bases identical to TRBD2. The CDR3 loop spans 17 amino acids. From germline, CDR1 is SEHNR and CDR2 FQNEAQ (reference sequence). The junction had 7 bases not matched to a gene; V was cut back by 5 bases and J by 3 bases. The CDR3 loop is CASSTRTSGSIYNEQFF. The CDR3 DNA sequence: TGTGCCAGCAGCACTCGGACTAGCGGGAGTATCTACAATGAGCAGTTCTTC.

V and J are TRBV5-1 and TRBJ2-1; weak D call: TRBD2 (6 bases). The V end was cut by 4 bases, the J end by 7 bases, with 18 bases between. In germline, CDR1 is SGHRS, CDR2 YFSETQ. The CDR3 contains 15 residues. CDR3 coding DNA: TGCGCCAGCAGCCTCTGGAGGCGGGGTTGGAATGAGCAGTTCTTC. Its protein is CASSLWRRGWNEQFF. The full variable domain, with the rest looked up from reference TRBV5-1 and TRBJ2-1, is KAGVTQTPRYLIKTRGQQVTLSCSPISGHRSVSWYQQTPGQGLQFLFEYFSETQRNKGNFPGRFSGRQFSNSRSEMNVSTLELGDSALYLCASSLWRRGWNEQFFGPGTRLTVL.

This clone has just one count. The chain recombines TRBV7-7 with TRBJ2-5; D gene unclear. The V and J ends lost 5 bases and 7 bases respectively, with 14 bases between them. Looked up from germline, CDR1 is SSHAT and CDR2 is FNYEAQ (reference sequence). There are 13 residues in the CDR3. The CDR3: CASSPTARGTQYF. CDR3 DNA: TGTGCCAGCAGCCCGACGGCGCGCGGGACCCAGTACTTC.

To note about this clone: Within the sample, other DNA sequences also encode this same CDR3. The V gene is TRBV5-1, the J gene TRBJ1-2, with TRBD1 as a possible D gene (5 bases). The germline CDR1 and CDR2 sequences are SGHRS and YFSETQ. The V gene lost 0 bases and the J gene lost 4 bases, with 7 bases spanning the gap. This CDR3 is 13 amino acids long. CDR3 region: CASSLDRSYGYTF. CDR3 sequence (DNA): TGCGCCAGCAGCTTGGACAGGTCCTATGGCTACACCTTC.

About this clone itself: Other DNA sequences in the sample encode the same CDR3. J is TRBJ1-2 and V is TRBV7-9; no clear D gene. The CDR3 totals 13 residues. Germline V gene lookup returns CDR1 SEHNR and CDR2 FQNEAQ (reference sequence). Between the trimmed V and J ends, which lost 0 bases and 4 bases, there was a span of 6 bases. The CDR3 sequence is CASSLARGYGYTF. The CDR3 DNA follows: TGTGCCAGCAGCTTAGCTCGGGGCTATGGCTACACCTTC.

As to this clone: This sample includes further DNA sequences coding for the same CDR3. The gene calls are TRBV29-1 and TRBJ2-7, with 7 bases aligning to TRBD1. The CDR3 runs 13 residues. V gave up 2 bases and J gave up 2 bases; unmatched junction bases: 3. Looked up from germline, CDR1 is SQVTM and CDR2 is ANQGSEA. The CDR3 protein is CSVETGAPYEQYF. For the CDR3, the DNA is TGCAGCGTTGAAACAGGGGCCCCCTACGAGCAGTACTTC.

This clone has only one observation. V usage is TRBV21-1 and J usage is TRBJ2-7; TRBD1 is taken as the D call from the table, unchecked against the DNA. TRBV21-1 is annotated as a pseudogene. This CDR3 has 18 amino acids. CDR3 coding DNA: TGTGCCAGCAGCAAAGTACAAAAGGAGGGACAGGGCCTATACGAGCAGTACTTC. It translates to CASSKVQKEGQGLYEQYF.

CDR3 in amino acids: CASSQSRAVREKLFF. The CDR3 DNA sequence: TGCGCCAGCAGCCAATCTCGAGCAGTCCGGGAAAAACTGTTTTTT. The rearrangement links TRBV4-1 to TRBJ1-4; no definite D call. Germline-derived CDR1 and CDR2 are MGHRA and YSYEKL. The CDR3 runs to 15 residues. The germline V and J ends were trimmed by 2 bases and 8 bases, with 15 bases remaining between them.